What follows describes a single T cell receptor (beta chain). As yet, its antigen is unknown. This CDR3 region has 17 residues. J gave up 1 base and V 2 bases, and 7 bases lay outside the gene matches. Germline V lookup: CDR1 SGHVS, CDR2 FQNEAQ. The sample is drawn from a study of response to subunit inactivated influenza vaccine. Study outcomes and limitations: Authors suggested that a seasonal influenza vaccination recruits few new T cells each time.

TCRdb re-called the RT-PCR reads with MiXCR, one entry per CDR3 protein. The table lists 450,000 to 700,000 distinct CDR3 sequences, 14% of them singletons. This rearrangement joins TRBV7-8 to TRBJ2-7; 11 nucleotides line up with TRBD1. The source of this sequence is a man aged 45-60 years who received an inactivated influenza vaccine. Sequences were derived from PBMCs from blood, sampled 11 to 12 days after vaccination. The CDR3: CASSLNLGTGGSYEQYF. DNA for the CDR3: TGTGCCAGCAGCTTAAACTTAGGGACAGGGGGATCCTACGAGCAGTACTTC.